A selection of T cell receptor beta chains follows, all from one sample in a study of metastatic and nonmetastatic thyroid tumors. TCRdb re-analyzed the PCR reads using MiXCR. The sample records about 70,000 clones, roughly 18% being singletons. The sample taken for sequencing was blood. The receptors come from a female donor with papillary thyroid cancer or a benign thyroid nodule (not recorded which). Some clones in this sample may be carry-over from other donors' samples. CDR3s leave out the opening cysteine and the closing phenylalanine or tryptophan. D genes are given only for firm matches.

TRBD1 TRBV6-1 ASNPGQGSFRQPQH
TRBD1 TRBV5-1 ASSSQGEKLF
NA TRBV12-3/TRBV12-4 ASSIDGTLNGNTIY
NA TRBV5-1 ASSLGRLNTEAF
TRBD1 TRBV11-1 ASSYTGTGFTDTQY
NA TRBV30 AWRNEQY
TRBD2 TRBV6-4 ASSDRAGEWTEQF
TRBD1 TRBV20-1 SASTTGGDYGYT
NA TRBV5-1 ASSGDYEQY
NA TRBV28 ASIPAQTADNEQF
NA TRBV20-1 SARGPTSNRNTIY
NA TRBV12-3/TRBV12-4 ASSFGLAPGYEQY
TRBD2 TRBV10-1 ASSVYRGLAGGRYNEQF
NA TRBV6-1 ASSLGSSNQPQH
NA TRBV20-1 SAEDPRGETQY
NA TRBV5-6 ASSLDVSETQY
TRBD1 TRBV12-3/TRBV12-4 ASSWTGETQY
TRBD2 TRBV25-1 ASSEYMGGSGEEQF
TRBD2 TRBV12-3/TRBV12-4 ASSLELAAQETQY
NA TRBV20-1 SASPGTQNTEAF
TRBD1 TRBV6-1 ASAQTRQGNSPLH
TRBD1 TRBV2 ASSDDREYEQY
NA TRBV7-9 ASSLELARDTEAF
NA TRBV6-5 ASSYSYFGNYEQY